This T cell receptor beta chain is drawn from a study of vaccination effects on CD4 cells after COVID-19. Germline assignment: CDR1 MRHNA and CDR2 SNTAGT. V was shortened by 3 bases and J by 1 base, with 16 bases between the two germline ends. The CDR3 spans 16 residues. Sequencing was preceded by expansion of antigen-specific CD4+ T cells with viral peptide pools in the ViraFEST assay. The culture ran for less than 12 days, and then CD4+ T cells were isolated. Each vaccine recipient was nucleocapsid antibody negative and had no prior SARS-CoV-2 infection. Profiled with immunoSEQ multiplex PCR; TCRdb holds only in-frame clones, not every one. The repertoire includes tens of thousands of clones, 79% of them detected once, and around 6% sits in the top ten. Note on this clone: Its target is unknown.

This specimen consisted of CD4+ T cells from PBMCs cultured with HCoV-OC43 spike peptides, obtained before COVID-19 vaccination. As for subset: HCoV-OC43 spike overlapping peptide pool stimulation. This clonotype was sampled from a human donor who received a COVID-19 vaccine. This sequence joins TRBV6-4 and TRBJ2-7; D tentatively fits TRBD1 or TRBD2 (5 bases each). The CDR3 nucleotides read TGTGCCAGCAGTGAACCCTCGGGGACCGAGTCCTACGAGCAGTACGTC. Protein: CASSEPSGTESYEQYV.